The 21 T cell receptor beta chains reported below all come from one sample, sequenced in a study of post-analysis software for immune sequencing data. Antigens for these TCRs are unknown. General study results and limits: Compared with controls, patients had more of about 5 TRBV segments, including TRBV5-6, TRBV5-1 and TRBV20-1.

Researchers reported that TCR beta cDNA libraries carried unique molecular identifiers. A single record per CDR3 protein comes from TCRdb applying MiXCR to the PCR reads. This table has about 810,000 distinct CDR3 sequences, approximately 53% appearing once. Sample: blood. The receptors were sampled from a girl aged 10-17 years with multiple sclerosis.

The rearrangement links TRBV12-3 or TRBV12-4 to TRBJ1-6; TRBD1 aligns across 7 bases. The CDR3 has 15 residues. V lost 8 bases, J lost 6 bases, and 10 bases stayed unmatched. The CDR3 bases are TGTGCCAGCGGCTCACAGGGGCTACGTAATTCACCCCTCCACTTT. It codes for CASGSQGLRNSPLHF.

The V call is TRBV5-1, the J call TRBJ2-7; D not certain. The CDR3 loop spans 12 amino acids. Germline CDR1 reads SGHRS; CDR2 reads YFSETQ. Trimming shortened V by 4 bases and J by 4 bases, and 9 bases separated the two germline ends. The CDR3 reads CASSKESYEQYF. The CDR3, as DNA: TGCGCCAGCAGCAAGGAGAGTTACGAGCAGTACTTC.

The chain joins TRBV12-3 or TRBV12-4 to TRBJ2-1; TRBD2 aligns across 7 bases. V dropped 6 bases and J dropped 6; count of bases not matched to a gene: 14. This CDR3 is built from 16 residues. DNA for the CDR3: TGTGCCAGCAGCCCCTTCAGAGCGGGATCCGGCAATGAGCAGTTCTTC. It is translated as CASSPFRAGSGNEQFF.

V and J are TRBV4-2 and TRBJ2-7; 7 nucleotides align to TRBD1. V lost 4 bases to trimming and J lost 0 bases; unmatched junction nucleotides: 9. The germline gives CDR1 LGHNA, CDR2 YNFKEQ. This CDR3 has 16 residues. The CDR3 protein is CASSLTTGASSYEQYF. CDR3 DNA sequence: TGTGCCAGCAGCCTAACAACAGGGGCCTCCTCCTACGAGCAGTACTTC.

CDR3 DNA sequence: TGTGCCAGCGGACTAGGGAGCCAGGGTCGCTCTGGGGCCAACGTCCTGACTTTC. The encoded protein is CASGLGSQGRSGANVLTF. The rearrangement joins TRBV27 to TRBJ2-6; 7 nucleotides match TRBD2. The V segment lost 8 bases and the J segment 0 bases; nucleotides outside the gene matches: 13. This CDR3 is 18 amino acids long. Germline V CDR1 and CDR2: MNHEY, SMNVEV (reference sequence).

The chain uses TRBV7-9 and TRBJ1-4; D remains ambiguous. Germline V gene data show CDR1 as SEHNR and CDR2 as FQNEAQ (reference sequence). V was trimmed by 1 base and J by 5 bases, leaving 8 bases between them. The CDR3 runs to 14 residues. The CDR3: CASSLESGNEKLFF. The CDR3 DNA reads TGTGCCAGCAGCTTAGAGTCCGGGAATGAAAAACTGTTTTTT.

The V gene is TRBV29-1, the J gene TRBJ2-5; 10 nucleotides line up with TRBD2. Near its end, the DNA agrees better with TRBJ2-7, so the J call may be wrong. Germline V gives CDR1 SQVTM, CDR2 ANQGSEA. This CDR3 region has 13 residues. The CDR3 region is CSVEGTSVYEQYF. The CDR3 DNA sequence: TGCAGCGTTGAGGGGACTAGCGTTTACGAGCAGTACTTC.

Only a few counts were recorded for this clonotype. The junction does not match germline at one end; this may be a read error. The chain links TRBV5-1 to TRBJ2-3, with 8 positions matching TRBD2. Germline values: CDR1 SGHRS, CDR2 YFSETQ. The CDR3 loop spans 16 amino acids. The CDR3 bases are TGTGCCAGCAGCTTGGGGAGAGCGGGGGGCACAGATACGCAGTATTTT. Amino acid sequence: CASSLGRAGGTDTQYF.

V is TRBV20-1 and J is TRBJ2-7, with 7 bases fitting TRBD1. There are 12 residues in the CDR3. With V trimmed by 4 bases and J by 7 bases, 7 bases remained unmatched. The germline V gene has CDR1 DFQATT and CDR2 SNEGSKA (reference sequence). CDR3 nucleotide sequence: TGCAGTGCTACCCGGGACAGTCGGGAGCAGTACTTC. It is translated as CSATRDSREQYF.

The chain joins TRBV5-1 to TRBJ2-6; D remains ambiguous. This CDR3 comprises 16 residues. Trimming took off 6 bases at V and 1 base at J, with 14 bases between the two ends. The germline gives CDR1 SGHRS, CDR2 YFSETQ. The CDR3 here is CASTSSFNSGANVLTF. In DNA, the CDR3 is TGCGCCAGCACCAGCAGCTTCAATTCTGGGGCCAACGTCCTGACTTTC.

The V call is TRBV5-1, the J call TRBJ2-7, with D perhaps TRBD1 (5 bases). This CDR3 contains 15 residues. Trimming stripped 5 bases from V and 0 bases from J, with 15 bases between. In germline, CDR1 is SGHRS, CDR2 YFSETQ. The CDR3 here is CASSLTGYDSYEQYF. CDR3 sequence (DNA): TGCGCCAGCAGTCTAACAGGCTATGACTCCTACGAGCAGTACTTC.

CDR3 residues: CASSSPYRGGYTF. The DNA for the CDR3 is TGTGCCAGCAGTTCCCCCTACAGGGGGGGCTACACCTTC. This chain connects TRBV27 to TRBJ1-2, with 8 bases that match TRBD1. V lost 4 bases and J lost 8; bases outside the gene matches: 6. The CDR3 is 13 residues long. Germline assignment: CDR1 MNHEY and CDR2 SMNVEV (reference sequence).

This chain connects TRBV29-1 to TRBJ1-2; 8 bases fit TRBD1. J gave up 10 bases and V 4 bases, and 8 bases lay outside the gene matches. The CDR3 is made up of 12 amino acids. CDR1 SQVTM and CDR2 ANQGSEA come from the germline V gene. In DNA form, the CDR3 reads TGCAGCGTTGTAACAGGGGGGGTCTTCTACACCTTC. It encodes CSVVTGGVFYTF.

The chain is built from TRBV7-9 and TRBJ2-6, with a possible D match to TRBD2 (5 bases). Between the trimmed V and J ends, which lost 2 bases and 2 bases, there was a span of 7 bases. CDR1 and CDR2 (germline): SEHNR, FQNEAQ (reference sequence). The CDR3 consists of 15 residues. The CDR3 nucleotides are TGTGCCAGCAGCTTACGTAGCGCTGGGGCCAACGTCCTGACTTTC. Residues: CASSLRSAGANVLTF.

The chain joins TRBV5-1 to TRBJ2-7; TRBD1 aligns across 10 bases. There are 15 residues in the CDR3. V dropped 5 bases and J dropped 0; count of bases not matched to a gene: 5. CDR1 SGHRS and CDR2 YFSETQ come from the germline V gene. DNA of the CDR3: TGCGCCAGCAGAGCGGACAGGGGGATCTCCTACGAGCAGTACTTC. Translated, it gives CASRADRGISYEQYF. Full variable domain (rest looked up from reference TRBV5-1 and TRBJ2-7): KAGVTQTPRYLIKTRGQQVTLSCSPISGHRSVSWYQQTPGQGLQFLFEYFSETQRNKGNFPGRFSGRQFSNSRSEMNVSTLELGDSALYLCASRADRGISYEQYFGPGTRLTVT.

The CDR3 reads CASSSLPGTVSSGYTF. DNA for the CDR3: TGTGCCAGCAGTTCCTTACCCGGGACAGTCAGTAGTGGCTACACCTTC. The chain joins TRBV27 to TRBJ1-2, with TRBD1 identical over 7 bases. With 4 bases clipped from V and 7 bases from J, the junction kept 15 bases outside the gene matches. Germline V gives CDR1 MNHEY, CDR2 SMNVEV (reference sequence). The CDR3 contains 16 residues.

This clonotype was seen a handful of times. A much more abundant neighbour one base away suggests this may be a read error. This chain uses TRBV6-1 with TRBJ2-1; 9 nucleotides match TRBD1. The germline V gene has CDR1 MNHNS and CDR2 SASEGT. This CDR3 is 16 amino acids long. The ends lost 3 bases at V and 9 bases at J; junction bases unmatched: 12. The chain's CDR3 is CASSDGPGQGSGEQFF. The DNA of the CDR3 is TGTGCCAGCAGTGACGGTCCGGGACAGGGATCTGGTGAGCAGTTCTTC.

V usage is TRBV2 and J usage is TRBJ1-4, with a weak D call TRBD1 (5 bases). Per the germline V gene, CDR1 is SNHLY and CDR2 is FYNNEI. The CDR3 sequence is 13 residues long. Trimming took 0 bases from V and 8 from J, leaving 7 bases between them. CDR3 nucleotides: TGTGCCAGCAGTGAAGCCCGGGGCGAAAAACTGTTTTTT. Translating gives CASSEARGEKLFF.

The chain recombines TRBV15 with TRBJ1-5, with D unresolved. The CDR3 covers 14 residues. V lost 0 bases to trimming and J lost 5 bases, with 8 bases between them. Germline V gene lookup returns CDR1 LNHNV and CDR2 YYDKDF (reference sequence). The CDR3 region is CATSREVVHQPQHF. As DNA, the CDR3 is TGTGCCACCAGCAGAGAGGTGGTACATCAGCCCCAGCATTTT. Together with reference TRBV15 and TRBJ1-5, the CDR3 gives the full variable domain: DAMVIQNPRYQVTQFGKPVTLSCSQTLNHNVMYWYQQKSSQAPKLLFHYYDKDFNNEADTPDNFQSRRPNTSFCFLDIRSPGLGDTAMYLCATSREVVHQPQHFGDGTRLSIL.

The chain combines TRBV29-1 with TRBJ2-5; 12 bases agree with TRBD2. Per the germline V gene, CDR1 is SQVTM and CDR2 is ANQGSEA. The CDR3 extends over 14 amino acids. V dropped 5 bases and J dropped 11; count of bases not matched to a gene: 12. The CDR3 DNA sequence: TGCAGCGTTTCAAAGACTAGCGGGAGAAGTGAGCAGTACTTC. This codes for CSVSKTSGRSEQYF.

The rearrangement links TRBV5-5 to TRBJ1-5; D gene unclear. The CDR3 consists of 17 residues. Germline V gene data show CDR1 as SGHKS and CDR2 as YYEKEE (reference sequence). Trimming shortened V by 0 bases and J by 0 bases, and 13 bases separated the two germline ends. The CDR3 here is CASSLGRTADSNQPQHF. CDR3 coding DNA: TGTGCCAGCAGCTTGGGGCGGACGGCAGATAGCAATCAGCCCCAGCATTTT.